The 15 T cell receptor beta chains presented below share a single source sample, sequenced in a study of T cell changes during pregnancy in multiple sclerosis. Sequencing used immunoSEQ multiplex PCR; TCRdb keeps in-frame clones, though not all of them. The sample includes roughly 39,000 clones, approximately 91% of them seen just once. The specimen sequenced was PBMCs (not recorded whether the cells were cultured). These receptors all stem from a female donor with multiple sclerosis, enrolled in a pregnancy study.

The rearrangement links TRBV29-1 to TRBJ2-1; D is possibly TRBD2 (5 bases). V was trimmed by 1 base and J by 5 bases, leaving 15 bases between them. The length of the CDR3 is 15 residues. Germline loops: CDR1 SQVTM, CDR2 ANQGSEA. The CDR3 region is CSVEGGQKTHNEQFF. DNA of the CDR3: TGCAGCGTTGAAGGAGGGCAGAAGACACACAATGAGCAGTTCTTC.

The chain has TRBV28 and TRBJ1-1, with D perhaps TRBD1 (5 bases). The CDR3 is 13 amino acids. V lost 7 bases and J 3 bases, leaving 12 bases between the germline ends. CDR1 and CDR2 from the germline V gene are MDHEN and SYDVKM. CDR3 region: CASTVDSYTEAFF. The CDR3, as DNA: TGTGCCAGCACCGTCGACAGCTACACTGAAGCTTTCTTT.

The chain employs TRBV30 and TRBJ1-1; 9 bases are shared with TRBD1. Germline V CDR1 and CDR2: GTSNPN, SVGIG (reference sequence). V lost 4 bases and J lost 2; bases outside the gene matches: 2. The CDR3 has 13 residues. The CDR3 here is CAWTTGGNTEAFF. The CDR3 bases are TGTGCCTGGACAACAGGGGGCAACACTGAAGCTTTCTTT.

This chain joins TRBV19 and TRBJ2-1, with TRBD2 matching 11 bases. The germline V gene has CDR1 LNHDA and CDR2 SQIVND (reference sequence). The CDR3 consists of 17 residues. J was trimmed by 5 bases and V by 7 bases; bases with no gene match: 13. CDR3: CASTAGISGRADNEQFF. Here the CDR3 DNA reads TGTGCCAGTACCGCGGGGATTAGCGGGAGGGCCGACAATGAGCAGTTCTTC.

J is TRBJ2-3 and V is TRBV10-1; 10 bases fit TRBD1. After removal of 5 bases from V and 2 bases from J, the junction contained 4 bases not matched to a gene. Germline values: CDR1 WNHNN, CDR2 SYGVQD (reference sequence). The CDR3 has 15 residues. CDR3 sequence reads: CASSSGQGDTDTQYF. In nucleotides, the CDR3 is TGCGCCAGCAGTTCCGGACAGGGGGACACAGATACGCAGTATTTT.

This chain links TRBV30 with TRBJ2-1; D not resolved. Trimming removed 1 base from V and 2 bases from J, with 3 bases in between. This CDR3 region has 12 residues. Per germline, CDR1 GTSNPN and CDR2 SVGIG (reference sequence). In DNA form, the CDR3 reads TGTGCCTGGAGTGCTACCTACAATGAGCAGTTCTTC. This codes for CAWSATYNEQFF.

This chain links TRBV12-5 with TRBJ2-7, with 9 nucleotides matching TRBD1. Unmatched junction bases numbered 12, after V lost 4 bases and J lost 5 bases. The germline V gene encodes CDR1 LGHNT and CDR2 FRNRAP. This CDR3 comprises 16 residues. Here the CDR3 reads CASGSVYPGTGNEQYF. In nucleotides, the CDR3 is TGTGCTAGTGGTTCCGTTTACCCGGGGACAGGGAACGAGCAGTACTTC.

This rearrangement joins TRBV9 to TRBJ2-4; maybe TRBD2 (5 bases). Per the germline V gene, CDR1 is SGDLS and CDR2 is YYNGEE. Trimming left V 0 bases short and J 0 bases short, with 16 bases between. The CDR3 sequence is 18 residues long. The CDR3 DNA sequence: TGTGCCAGCAGCGTAGGGGTAGGGAGACTACCAGCCAAAAACATTCAGTACTTC. Protein: CASSVGVGRLPAKNIQYF. Variable domain in full (rest from reference TRBV9 and TRBJ2-4): DSGVTQTPKHLITATGQRVTLRCSPRSGDLSVYWYQQSLDQGLQFLIQYYNGEERAKGNILERFSAQQFPDLHSELNLSSLELGDSALYFCASSVGVGRLPAKNIQYFGAGTRLSVL.

This chain connects TRBV6-5 to TRBJ2-7, with TRBD2 identical over 7 bases. The V gene end was trimmed by 0 bases and the J gene end by 8 bases; junction bases not matched to a gene: 13. Germline CDR1 reads MNHEY; CDR2 reads SVGAGI. CDR3 length: 16 amino acids. The CDR3 region is CASSYSGSAGFAKQYF. The CDR3 DNA reads TGTGCCAGCAGTTACTCGGGTTCAGCGGGATTTGCGAAGCAGTACTTC.

The CDR3 spells CASRRILASYEQYF. In nucleotides, the CDR3 is TGTGCCAGCAGGAGGATACTTGCCTCCTACGAGCAGTACTTC. This chain connects TRBV27 to TRBJ2-7; no clear D. Germline V lookup: CDR1 MNHEY, CDR2 SMNVEV (reference sequence). The CDR3 is 14 amino acids. Deletions cut 6 bases from V and 0 bases from J, with 12 bases between.

The chain joins TRBV27 to TRBJ2-5; TRBD2 matches at 9 bases. V was clipped by 5 bases and J by 5 bases; unmatched bases: 6. The CDR3 runs 14 residues. The germline V gene encodes CDR1 MNHEY and CDR2 SMNVEV (reference sequence). This CDR3 is CASSISGSGETQYF. The DNA of the CDR3 is TGTGCCAGCAGTATTAGCGGGAGTGGCGAGACCCAGTACTTC.

The chain combines TRBV5-1 with TRBJ1-1; no reliable D call. The CDR3 has 14 residues. Germline values: CDR1 SGHRS, CDR2 YFSETQ. Trimming took off 0 bases at V and 1 base at J, with 7 bases between the two ends. The CDR3: CASSLDRRNTEAFF. The CDR3 nucleotides are TGCGCCAGCAGCTTGGACAGACGGAACACTGAAGCTTTCTTT.

The rearrangement uses TRBV5-1 and TRBJ2-2, with D possibly TRBD1 on 6 matching bases. The CDR3 is 14 amino acids. V was trimmed by 4 bases and J by 3 bases, leaving 10 bases between them. Per germline, CDR1 SGHRS and CDR2 YFSETQ. Here the CDR3 reads CASSKTGYTGELFF. The CDR3 nucleotides read TGCGCCAGCAGCAAAACAGGGTACACCGGGGAGCTGTTTTTT.

The chain links TRBV4-1 to TRBJ2-3, with 11 bases fitting TRBD1. The germline CDR1 and CDR2 sequences are MGHRA and YSYEKL. The V and J ends lost 3 bases and 5 bases, in that order; junction bases with no gene match: 7. There are 16 residues in the CDR3. CDR3 residues: CASSHQDRGLKDTQYF. For the CDR3, the DNA is TGCGCCAGCAGCCACCAGGACAGGGGGCTCAAAGATACGCAGTATTTT.

V and J are TRBV6-6 and TRBJ1-4; D perhaps matches TRBD1 (6 bases). The ends were cut back, 8 bases at V and 3 bases at J, with 19 bases in the middle. The CDR3 contains 16 residues. CDR1 is MNHNY, CDR2 SVGAGI, per germline (reference sequence). The CDR3 spells CASVTSPGASNEKLFF. Written as DNA, the CDR3 is TGTGCCAGCGTAACCTCTCCGGGGGCCTCTAATGAAAAACTGTTTTTT.